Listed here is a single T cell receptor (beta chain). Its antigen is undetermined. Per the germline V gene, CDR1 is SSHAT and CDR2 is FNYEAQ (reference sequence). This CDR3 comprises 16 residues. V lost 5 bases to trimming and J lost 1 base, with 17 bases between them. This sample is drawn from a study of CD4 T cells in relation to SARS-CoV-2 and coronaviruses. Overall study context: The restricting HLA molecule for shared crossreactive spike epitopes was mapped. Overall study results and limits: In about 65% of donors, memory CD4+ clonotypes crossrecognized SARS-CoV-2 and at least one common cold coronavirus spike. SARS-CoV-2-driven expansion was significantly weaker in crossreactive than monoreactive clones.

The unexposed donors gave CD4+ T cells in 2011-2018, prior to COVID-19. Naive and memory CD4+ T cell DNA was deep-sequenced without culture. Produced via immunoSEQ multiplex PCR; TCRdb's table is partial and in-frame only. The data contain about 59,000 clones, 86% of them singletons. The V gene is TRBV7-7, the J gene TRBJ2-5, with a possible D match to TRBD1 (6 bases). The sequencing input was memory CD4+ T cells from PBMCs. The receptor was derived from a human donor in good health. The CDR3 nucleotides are TGTGCCAGCAGCGCCAACCCCCGGACAGTCCAAGAGACCCAGTACTTC. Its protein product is CASSANPRTVQETQYF.